The 28 T cell receptor beta chains in this list originate from one sample, sequenced in a study of tissue T cells after allogeneic stem cell transplantation. Sequencing was performed with immunoSEQ multiplex PCR; in TCRdb, only in-frame clones are kept and a portion is missing. The sample carries 6,800 or so clones, 65% to 80% recorded once. Sequenced: blood. The origin of the receptors is a female BALB/c mouse in good health. This line is of MHC haplotype H2-d.

A word on this clone: Any gene name here is a mouse gene name. The read gets to within 1 residue of the CDR3 end, and the germline J gene fills in the rest. This chain uses TRBV31 with TRBJ1-3; weak D call: TRBD1 (5 bases). The germline V and J ends were trimmed by 0 bases and 8 bases, with 5 bases remaining between them. The germline V gene has CDR1 GKSSPN and CDR2 SITVG. This CDR3 is 11 amino acids long. The CDR3 loop is CAWSLGDTLYF. CDR3 DNA, as far as it was read: TGTGCCTGGAGTCTGGGGGATACGCTCTAT.

Note on this clone: Genes and germline come from the mouse. The CDR3 end falls 1 residue outside the read, so it is completed with the germline J gene. This chain uses TRBV13-2 with TRBJ2-5; 12 bases are shared with TRBD2. With V trimmed by 5 bases and J by 7 bases, 5 bases remained unmatched. The germline gives CDR1 NNHNN, CDR2 SYGAGS (reference sequence). The CDR3 is made up of 14 amino acids. The DNA read from the CDR3 is TGTGCCAGCGGGACTGGGGGGGCGCGGAACACCCAGTAC. Translating it yields CASGTGGARNTQY. The whole CDR3 reads CASGTGGARNTQYF.

In regard to this clone: Gene names and germline match the mouse. The CDR3 end lies 1 residue beyond the end of the read and is filled in from the germline J gene. The V and J genes are TRBV14 and TRBJ2-2; no definite D call. V dropped 2 bases and J dropped 2 bases, with 7 bases sitting between them. The CDR3 runs to 14 residues. Germline lookup yields CDR1 SGHDT and CDR2 FRDEAV. The CDR3 region is CASSFSENTGQLYF. Partial CDR3 DNA: TGTGCCAGCAGTTTTTCGGAGAACACCGGGCAGCTCTAC.

This clone was seen only a few times. Gene names refer to mouse genes. The read terminates 1 residue before the CDR3 end, so the remaining end is supplied by the germline J gene. V is TRBV20 and J is TRBJ1-5; TRBD1 matches 9 bases. V shed 0 bases, J shed 3 bases, and the junction held 3 bases outside the gene matches. The germline V gene has CDR1 GFQATS and CDR2 STVNSAI. The CDR3 has 15 amino acids. CDR3 region: CGARDPGQGNQAPLF. The CDR3 DNA, read in part, is TGTGGTGCTAGGGATCCGGGACAGGGCAACCAGGCTCCGCTT.

As for this clone: These gene names are mouse names. The sequenced fragment ends 1 residue before the CDR3 boundary, so the rest is inferred from the germline J gene. The chain recombines TRBV14 with TRBJ2-2; D could derive from TRBD1 or TRBD2 (5 bases each). Germline V gives CDR1 SGHDT, CDR2 FRDEAV. The length of the CDR3 is 14 residues. The V and J ends lost 2 bases and 1 base respectively, with 6 bases between them. The CDR3 reads CASSLGLNTGQLYF. The sequenced CDR3 bases are TGTGCCAGCAGTTTGGGGCTAAACACCGGGCAGCTCTAC.

Notes on this clone: The listed genes are named as in mouse. From the germline J gene comes the end of the CDR3, since the read stops 1 residue before it. The V call is TRBV14, the J call TRBJ2-1; no definite D call. CDR1 SGHDT and CDR2 FRDEAV come from the germline V gene. Trimming cost V 2 bases and J 0 bases, with 6 bases left between them. The CDR3 consists of 14 residues. The CDR3 DNA, read in part, is TGTGCCAGCAGTTTTTCATATAACTATGCTGAGCAGTTC. It encodes CASSFSYNYAEQF. The entire CDR3 reads CASSFSYNYAEQFF.

The sample holds one count of this clone. Mouse gene names apply. The read terminates 1 residue ahead of where the CDR3 ends, so the germline J gene completes it. The genes are TRBV13-3 and TRBJ2-7; D not resolved. CDR3 length: 10 amino acids. The V end was cut by 7 bases, the J end by 4 bases, with 6 bases between. Germline CDR1 is NNHDY and CDR2 is SYVADS. The CDR3 spells CASGPYEQYF. The sequenced CDR3 bases are TGTGCCAGCGGGCCGTATGAACAGTAC.

This clone came up once. Mouse germline and gene names are used. The sequence runs out 1 residue before the end of the CDR3; the remainder is reconstructed from the germline J gene. J is TRBJ1-4 and V is TRBV3, with D perhaps TRBD1 (5 bases). CDR3 length: 14 residues. The V end was cut by 3 bases, the J end by 2 bases, with 7 bases between. Per the germline V gene, CDR1 is SNHLY and CDR2 is FYNGKV (reference sequence). Partial CDR3 DNA: TGTGCCAGCAGCTTGGGGGGATCCAACGAAAGATTATTT. Translating gives CASSLGGSNERLF. The CDR3 reads in full as CASSLGGSNERLFF.

About this clone itself: Mouse gene names apply. The read ends 1 residue early relative to the CDR3; the germline J gene fills the gap. This sequence joins TRBV13-2 and TRBJ2-7; TRBD2 matches 13 bases. This CDR3 is 13 amino acids long. Looked up from germline, CDR1 is NNHNN and CDR2 is SYGAGS (reference sequence). V was pared by 2 bases and J by 7 bases, with 0 bases of the junction left unmatched. The CDR3 here is CASGEGLGGEQYF. The sequenced CDR3 bases are TGTGCCAGCGGTGAGGGACTGGGGGGGGAACAGTAC.

A word on this clone: All gene names here are mouse names. The read halts 1 residue ahead of the CDR3 end, with the missing end drawn from the germline J gene. This chain joins TRBV31 and TRBJ1-6, with D hard to call. TRBJ1-6 is designated an ORF whose function remains uncertain. Per the germline V gene, CDR1 is GKSSPN and CDR2 is SITVG. Trimming cost V 0 bases and J 6 bases, with 0 bases left between them. The CDR3 is 11 amino acids. CDR3 loop: CAWSLNSPLYF. CDR3 DNA, as far as it was read: TGTGCCTGGAGTCTTAATTCGCCCCTCTAC.

Only a few counts were recorded for this clone. The gene names given are mouse names. The CDR3 is cut off 1 residue early in the read; its end comes from the germline J gene. The chain combines TRBV4 with TRBJ2-1; no firm D call. This CDR3 is 9 amino acids long. CDR1 and CDR2 from the germline V gene are LGHDT and YNNKQL (reference sequence). Trimming shortened V by 9 bases and J by 4 bases, and 1 base separated the two germline ends. CDR3: CARYAEQFF. CDR3 DNA, as far as it was read: TGTGCCAGATATGCTGAGCAGTTC.

The sample holds a few counts of this clone. Genes and germline come from the mouse. The read stops 1 residue short of the end of the CDR3; the missing end is completed from the germline J gene. The chain is built from TRBV2 and TRBJ2-2, with TRBD2 as a possible D gene (5 bases). The ends were cut back, 0 bases at V and 0 bases at J, with 8 bases in the middle. This CDR3 region has 16 residues. Germline V lookup: CDR1 LGHNA, CDR2 YSYQKL. The CDR3 bases that were read are TGTGCCAGCAGCCAAGAACGGACTTCAAACACCGGGCAGCTCTAC. This translates into CASSQERTSNTGQLY. The full CDR3 protein is CASSQERTSNTGQLYF.

As for this clone: Gene names are mouse gene names. Read data end 1 residue before the CDR3 end; the end is taken from the germline J gene. The chain has TRBV13-1 and TRBJ2-7, with D possibly matching TRBD1 (5 bases). CDR1 is NSHNY and CDR2 is SYGAGN in the germline V gene. Trimming pared 0 bases from V and 0 bases from J, leaving 7 bases between. CDR3 size: 14 residues. The sequenced part of the CDR3 DNA is TGTGCCAGCAGTGATGCAGGGAGCTCCTATGAACAGTAC. Translated, it gives CASSDAGSSYEQY. The entire CDR3 reads CASSDAGSSYEQYF.

Of note for this clone: Mouse gene names apply. The CDR3 end falls 1 residue outside the read, so it is completed with the germline J gene. The gene calls are TRBV14 and TRBJ2-2; D is perhaps TRBD1 (6 bases). CDR1 and CDR2 (germline): SGHDT, FRDEAV. This CDR3 is 15 amino acids long. The germline V and J ends were trimmed by 5 bases and 3 bases, with 14 bases remaining between them. The sequenced CDR3 bases are TGTGCCAGCAGCTTCCCCAGGGGTCACACCGGGCAGCTCTAC. It encodes CASSFPRGHTGQLY. In full, the CDR3 reads CASSFPRGHTGQLYF. The whole variable domain, filled in from reference TRBV14 and TRBJ2-2, reads EAGVTQSPRYAVLQEGQAVSFWCDPISGHDTLYWYQQPRDQGPQLLVYFRDEAVIDNSQLPSDRFSAVRPKGTNSTLKIQSAKQGDTATYLCASSFPRGHTGQLYFGEGSKLTVL.

Concerning this clone: Gene labels here are mouse ones. The CDR3 end lies 1 residue beyond the end of the read and is filled in from the germline J gene. The genes are TRBV31 and TRBJ1-1; D perhaps matches TRBD1 (5 bases). V was pared by 0 bases and J by 3 bases, with 8 bases between. CDR1 is GKSSPN and CDR2 is SITVG in the germline V gene. The CDR3 sequence is 13 residues long. The DNA read from the CDR3 is TGTGCCTGGAGTCTGGGGGGTGACACAGAAGTCTTC. Its translation is CAWSLGGDTEVF. The whole CDR3 is CAWSLGGDTEVFF. The full variable domain, completed using reference TRBV31 and TRBJ1-1, is AQTIHQWPVAEIKAVGSPLSLGCTIKGKSSPNLYWYWQATGGTLQQLFYSITVGQVESVVQLNLSASRPKDDQFILSTEKLLLSHSGFYLCAWSLGGDTEVFFGKGTRLTVV.

A note on this clone: Gene names are the mouse ones. The missing CDR3 end, 1 residue past where the read stops, is filled in from the germline J gene. The chain recombines TRBV19 with TRBJ2-4; 11 bases are shared with TRBD2. Losses at the gene ends were 1 base for V and 3 bases for J; bases not matched to a gene: 7. In germline, CDR1 is FNHDT, CDR2 SITEND (reference sequence). This CDR3 region has 17 residues. CDR3 amino acids: CASSINWGGARQNTLYF. The covered CDR3 bases are TGTGCCAGCAGTATAAACTGGGGGGGCGCGAGGCAAAACACCTTGTAC.

With regard to this clone: Gene labels here are mouse ones. The read terminates 1 residue before the CDR3 end, so the remaining end is supplied by the germline J gene. V gene TRBV2 combines with J gene TRBJ1-2, with 7 bases fitting TRBD1. The V and J ends lost 5 bases and 2 bases, in that order; junction bases with no gene match: 5. The CDR3 extends over 14 amino acids. Germline V lookup: CDR1 LGHNA, CDR2 YSYQKL. The CDR3 is CASSAQGRNSDYTF. The sequenced part of the CDR3 DNA is TGTGCCAGCAGCGCACAGGGGAGGAACTCCGACTACACC.

To note about this clone: Gene names and germline match the mouse. CDR3 DNA, as far as it was read: TGTGGTGCTAGGAAGGGGAACTCCGACTACACC. Amino acids: CGARKGNSDYT. The full CDR3 is CGARKGNSDYTF. The chain is built from TRBV20 and TRBJ1-2; TRBD1 might be the D (5 bases). From the germline J gene comes the end of the CDR3, since the read stops 1 residue before it. The ends were cut back, 2 bases at V and 2 bases at J, with 6 bases in the middle. The germline V gene encodes CDR1 GFQATS and CDR2 STVNSAI. CDR3 length equals 12 residues.

This clone was observed a single time. Gene and germline names: mouse. The CDR3 end is not reached by the read, which stops 1 residue before it; the germline J gene fills it in. V is TRBV3 and J is TRBJ2-7, with TRBD2 identical over 9 bases. Germline values: CDR1 SNHLY, CDR2 FYNGKV (reference sequence). With 2 bases clipped from V and 0 bases from J, the junction kept 5 bases outside the gene matches. The CDR3 covers 16 residues. CDR3 DNA (partial): TGTGCCAGCAGCTTATCTGGGGGGGGGAGCTCCTATGAACAGTAC. Residues: CASSLSGGGSSYEQY. The entire CDR3 protein is CASSLSGGGSSYEQYF.

This clone appeared a few times. Genes here carry mouse names. The CDR3 end falls 1 residue outside the read, so it is completed with the germline J gene. The chain carries TRBV13-3 and TRBJ1-5; D not resolved. CDR1 is NNHDY, CDR2 SYVADS, per germline. This CDR3 comprises 14 residues. The germline V and J ends were trimmed by 2 bases and 0 bases, with 6 bases remaining between them. The sequenced part of the CDR3 DNA is TGTGCCAGCAGTGACGCACATAACAACCAGGCTCCGCTT. It yields the protein CASSDAHNNQAPL. The CDR3, in full, reads CASSDAHNNQAPLF. Using reference TRBV13-3 and TRBJ1-5 for the parts outside the CDR3, the full variable domain is EAAVTQSPRSKVAVTGGKVTLSCHQTNNHDYMYWYRQDTGHGLRLIHYSYVADSTEKGDIPDGYKASRPSQENFSLILELASLSQTAVYFCASSDAHNNQAPLFGEGTRLSVL.

Details on this clone: Mouse names are used for the genes. The sequenced fragment ends 1 residue before the CDR3 boundary, so the rest is inferred from the germline J gene. The rearrangement uses TRBV31 and TRBJ2-4; 10 bases are shared with TRBD2. V gave up 1 base and J gave up 0 bases; unmatched junction bases: 1. The germline V gene has CDR1 GKSSPN and CDR2 SITVG. The CDR3 length is 15 residues. CDR3 DNA (partial): TGTGCCTGGAGTCCGGGACTGGGGAGTCAAAACACCTTGTAC. Translation gives CAWSPGLGSQNTLY. In full, the CDR3 is CAWSPGLGSQNTLYF.

On this clone: The genes and germline here are from mouse. The read ends 1 residue shy of where the CDR3 ends; the end is completed using the germline J gene. V and J are TRBV13-2 and TRBJ2-4; D is unresolved. This CDR3 is built from 14 residues. The V end lost 3 bases, the J end lost 2 bases, and 10 bases lay between the germline ends. Germline V CDR1 and CDR2: NNHNN, SYGAGS (reference sequence). The CDR3 region is CASGAPGPQNTLYF. The CDR3 bases that were read are TGTGCCAGCGGTGCCCCGGGCCCTCAAAACACCTTGTAC.

On this clone: Gene names and germline match the mouse. The DNA ends 1 residue before the CDR3 does, and the rest of the CDR3 is filled in from the germline J gene. The chain is built from TRBV2 and TRBJ1-4; TRBD1 is a possible D gene (6 bases). Germline CDR1 is LGHNA and CDR2 is YSYQKL. V was trimmed by 0 bases and J by 6 bases, leaving 14 bases between them. The CDR3 is 16 residues long. CDR3: CASSQEDHREHERLFF. The sequenced part of the CDR3 DNA is TGTGCCAGCAGCCAAGAGGATCACAGGGAGCACGAAAGATTATTT.

In its sample, this clone was seen a few times. Gene names refer to mouse genes. The CDR3 goes on 1 residue after the read ends, and that part is filled in from the germline J gene. This rearrangement joins TRBV1 to TRBJ2-7; 11 nucleotides line up with TRBD2. Germline V CDR1 and CDR2: NSQYPW, LRSPGD (reference sequence). The CDR3 extends over 13 amino acids. V was pared by 8 bases and J by 7 bases, with 7 bases of the junction left unmatched. CDR3 loop: CTCALGGQWEQYF. Incomplete CDR3 DNA: TGCACCTGCGCACTGGGGGGGCAGTGGGAACAGTAC.

Comments on this clone: Any gene name here is a mouse gene name. From the germline J gene comes the end of the CDR3, since the read stops 1 residue before it. The rearrangement uses TRBV13-3 and TRBJ1-6; 10 positions agree with TRBD1. TRBJ1-6 is labeled an ORF, and its function is uncertain. Germline V gene sequence: CDR1 NNHDY, CDR2 SYVADS. V was clipped by 3 bases and J by 5 bases; unmatched bases: 2. This CDR3 is built from 15 residues. The sequenced CDR3 bases are TGTGCCAGCAGTGTGACAGGGGGCCATAATTCGCCCCTCTAC. Its translation is CASSVTGGHNSPLY. In full, the CDR3 is CASSVTGGHNSPLYF.

This clone occurred a few times. Mouse names are used for the genes. The read stops 1 residue short of the end of the CDR3; the missing end is completed from the germline J gene. The gene calls are TRBV13-2 and TRBJ1-3; no clear D gene. CDR1 and CDR2 (germline): NNHNN, SYGAGS (reference sequence). V was trimmed by 4 bases and J by 0 bases, leaving 5 bases between them. The CDR3 contains 13 residues. The chain's CDR3 is CASGQNSGNTLYF. The CDR3 bases that were read are TGTGCCAGCGGTCAAAATTCTGGAAATACGCTCTAT.

This clone appeared once. Gene and germline names: mouse. Sequencing ends 1 residue short of the CDR3 end; the germline J gene provides the rest. The chain links TRBV13-3 to TRBJ2-4; D may be TRBD1 or TRBD2 (5 bases each). V was trimmed by 4 bases and J by 1 base, leaving 7 bases between them. This CDR3 has 13 residues. Germline V lookup: CDR1 NNHDY, CDR2 SYVADS. The CDR3 protein is CASSRDGQNTLYF. CDR3 DNA (partial): TGTGCCAGCAGTCGGGACGGTCAAAACACCTTGTAC.

Notes on this clone: Germline and genes here are mouse. The read ends 1 residue before the CDR3 terminus; that terminus is restored from the germline J gene. This chain connects TRBV31 to TRBJ2-5; no firm D call. Looked up from germline, CDR1 is GKSSPN and CDR2 is SITVG. There are 10 residues in the CDR3. The V end was cut by 0 bases, the J end by 6 bases, with 1 base between. The DNA read from the CDR3 is TGTGCCTGGAGTCTTGACACCCAGTAC. Translating gives CAWSLDTQY. The whole CDR3 protein reads CAWSLDTQYF.